Below, 25 T cell receptor beta chains from the same sample are listed, as sequenced in a study of blood T cell repertoires in COVID-19. TCRdb's copy holds only in-frame clones and misses some; the assay was immunoSEQ multiplex PCR. The sample has approximately 390,000 clones; roughly 89% are singletons. Sequenced: peripheral blood. The receptors were sampled from a man aged 18 to 30 with active or convalescent COVID-19.

This clone was recorded a few times. The V and J genes are TRBV7-9 and TRBJ1-1; D is unresolved. V was clipped by 0 bases and J by 6 bases, with 8 bases between them. Germline V gene lookup returns CDR1 SEHNR and CDR2 FQNEAQ (reference sequence). The CDR3 contains 13 residues. CDR3 region: CASSLAGSPEAFF. DNA for the CDR3: TGTGCCAGCAGCTTAGCCGGGTCCCCTGAAGCTTTCTTT.

This clone was recorded once. The chain combines TRBV4-3 with TRBJ2-7; a weak D match, TRBD1 (6 bases). Per the germline V gene, CDR1 is LGHNA and CDR2 is YSLEER. Trimming took off 2 bases at V and 4 bases at J, with 9 bases between the two ends. This CDR3 contains 13 residues. CDR3 in DNA: TGCGCCAGCAGCCAAACCACAGGGTACGAGCAGTACTTC. Protein sequence: CASSQTTGYEQYF.

The chain couples TRBV15 to TRBJ1-2; 8 bases are a match to TRBD1. J was trimmed by 8 bases and V by 3 bases; bases with no gene match: 8. There are 14 residues in the CDR3. Germline CDR1 LNHNV, CDR2 YYDKDF (reference sequence). This chain's CDR3 is CATSSLRTGKGYTF. In DNA form, the CDR3 reads TGTGCCACCAGCAGCCTTCGGACAGGGAAAGGCTACACCTTC.

The chain combines TRBV7-6 with TRBJ1-4; D is possibly TRBD1 (5 bases). V lost 4 bases to trimming and J lost 3 bases, with 18 bases between them. In germline, CDR1 is SGHVS, CDR2 FNYEAQ. The CDR3 runs to 17 residues. CDR3 bases: TGTGCCAGCAGCTCCTCGGGAGGGGTGAGGTCTAATGAAAAACTGTTTTTT. As protein: CASSSSGGVRSNEKLFF.

V is TRBV24-1 and J is TRBJ1-1, with 7 bases matching TRBD1. After removal of 4 bases from V and 5 bases from J, the junction contained 9 bases not matched to a gene. From germline, CDR1 is KGHDR and CDR2 SFDVKD. There are 15 residues in the CDR3. CDR3 sequence (DNA): TGTGCCACCAGTGAGGGTTTAGGGGGCCGGACTGAAGCTTTCTTT. Amino acids: CATSEGLGGRTEAFF.

The chain links TRBV6-5 to TRBJ1-2, with 8 bases aligning to TRBD1. This CDR3 has 15 amino acids. Unmatched junction bases numbered 9, after V lost 4 bases and J lost 5 bases. The germline V gene encodes CDR1 MNHEY and CDR2 SVGAGI. CDR3 sequence reads: CASSSVQGGPYGYTF. For the CDR3, the DNA is TGTGCCAGCAGTTCCGTACAGGGGGGGCCGTATGGCTACACCTTC.

This clone was picked up one time. V and J are TRBV5-1 and TRBJ2-7; TRBD1 matches 9 bases. Per the germline V gene, CDR1 is SGHRS and CDR2 is YFSETQ. Unmatched junction bases numbered 4, after V lost 6 bases and J lost 0 bases. The CDR3 length is 14 residues. CDR3 loop: CASKGTGSSYEQYF. The CDR3 region has the DNA TGCGCCAGCAAAGGGACAGGGAGCTCCTACGAGCAGTACTTC.

The chain carries TRBV29-1 and TRBJ2-2; tentatively, D is TRBD1 (6 bases). The germline V and J ends were trimmed by 6 bases and 5 bases, with 13 bases remaining between them. The CDR3 has 13 residues. Germline V gene lookup returns CDR1 SQVTM and CDR2 ANQGSEA. DNA for the CDR3: TGCAGCGTAGGGCAGGGGTTTACCGGGGAGCTGTTTTTT. Amino acid sequence: CSVGQGFTGELFF.

This clone is a singleton in its sample. V is TRBV6-2 or TRBV6-3 and J is TRBJ2-2; 8 positions agree with TRBD1. V dropped 4 bases and J dropped 3; count of bases not matched to a gene: 7. Germline V gene sequence: CDR1 MNHEY, CDR2 SVGEGT. This CDR3 is 16 amino acids long. The CDR3 coding sequence is TGTGCCAGCAGTTCTCCCAGGACAGGGTACACCGGGGAGCTGTTTTTT. Its protein is CASSSPRTGYTGELFF.

The CDR3 DNA sequence: TGTGCCAGCTCACCCGGACAGAGGGAAAAACTGTTTTTT. Translating it yields CASSPGQREKLFF. The chain uses TRBV18 and TRBJ1-4, with a possible D match to TRBD1 (6 bases). The CDR3 length is 13 residues. Germline loops: CDR1 KGHSH, CDR2 LQKENI. Trimming cost V 3 bases and J 8 bases, with 10 bases left between them.

This chain uses TRBV12-3 or TRBV12-4 with TRBJ2-7; 7 nucleotides line up with TRBD1. V lost 6 bases and J lost 3; bases outside the gene matches: 5. CDR3 length: 13 amino acids. This chain's CDR3 is CASRSRDSYEQYF. In DNA, the CDR3 is TGTGCCAGCAGATCCCGGGACAGCTACGAGCAGTACTTC.

This clone was detected only once. The J gene is TRBJ2-4, the V gene TRBV7-9; 9 bases line up with TRBD1. The germline V gene encodes CDR1 SEHNR and CDR2 FQNEAQ (reference sequence). V lost 3 bases and J lost 2; bases outside the gene matches: 8. The CDR3 spans 17 residues. The CDR3 DNA follows: TGTGCCAGCAGCTTGCGGGGACAGGGAAGGTCCAAAAACATTCAGTACTTC. It translates to CASSLRGQGRSKNIQYF.

The genes are TRBV29-1 and TRBJ2-1; 10 nucleotides align to TRBD1. This CDR3 spans 19 amino acids. V lost 2 bases, J lost 1 base, and 14 bases stayed unmatched. Germline V gene lookup returns CDR1 SQVTM and CDR2 ANQGSEA. The CDR3 DNA reads as TGCAGCGTTGAAAGTGGTTCGTGGGACAGGGGATCATCCTACAATGAGCAGTTCTTC. Its protein product is CSVESGSWDRGSSYNEQFF.

This rearrangement joins TRBV19 to TRBJ1-2; 8 nucleotides match TRBD1. J gave up 4 bases and V 6 bases, and 10 bases lay outside the gene matches. CDR3 size: 15 residues. Germline V lookup: CDR1 LNHDA, CDR2 SQIVND (reference sequence). The DNA for the CDR3 is TGTGCCAGTAGGCCTGCAGGGGGCGCAGGCTATGGCTACACCTTC. It yields the protein CASRPAGGAGYGYTF.

V gene TRBV3-1 (or the pseudogene TRBV3-2) combines with J gene TRBJ1-6; no reliable D call. The CDR3 contains 17 residues. Looked up from germline, CDR1 is LGHDT and CDR2 is YNNKEL (reference sequence). Trimming removed 3 bases from V and 0 bases from J, with 12 bases in between. The CDR3 DNA is TGTGCCAGCAGCCAGGAGATTCAGAGCTCCTATAATTCACCCCTCCACTTT. This codes for CASSQEIQSSYNSPLHF.

The CDR3 bases are TGTGCCAGTAGTACAACGGACAGGGGACGAAGAAACACCATATATTTT. It specifies CASSTTDRGRRNTIYF. The chain uses TRBV19 and TRBJ1-3; 9 positions match TRBD1. Germline lookup yields CDR1 LNHDA and CDR2 SQIVND (reference sequence). CDR3 length: 16 amino acids. V dropped 4 bases and J dropped 5; count of bases not matched to a gene: 9. The full variable domain, completed using reference TRBV19 and TRBJ1-3, is DGGITQSPKYLFRKEGQNVTLSCEQNLNHDAMYWYRQDPGQGLRLIYYSQIVNDFQKGDIAEGYSVSREKKESFPLTVTSAQKNPTAFYLCASSTTDRGRRNTIYFGEGSWLTVV.

The chain combines TRBV7-9 with TRBJ1-1, with D hard to call. The length of the CDR3 is 14 residues. Trimming took off 5 bases at V and 2 bases at J, with 12 bases between the two ends. The germline gives CDR1 SEHNR, CDR2 FQNEAQ (reference sequence). CDR3 amino acids: CASSPPSFNTEAFF. The CDR3 nucleotides are TGTGCCAGCAGCCCTCCCTCCTTTAACACTGAAGCTTTCTTT. Drawing the rest from reference TRBV7-9 and TRBJ1-1, the complete variable domain is DTGVSQNPRHKITKRGQNVTFRCDPISEHNRLYWYRQTLGQGPEFLTYFQNEAQLEKSRLLSDRFSAERPKGSFSTLEIQRTEQGDSAMYLCASSPPSFNTEAFFGQGTRLTVV.

V and J are TRBV6-1 and TRBJ2-7, with 8 bases fitting TRBD1. Germline V gene lookup returns CDR1 MNHNS and CDR2 SASEGT. The length of the CDR3 is 15 residues. V lost 1 base and J lost 1; bases outside the gene matches: 3. DNA for the CDR3: TGTGCCAGCAGTGAAGGACAGGGGTGGTCCTACGAGCAGTACTTC. Protein product: CASSEGQGWSYEQYF.

The chain links TRBV6-2 or TRBV6-3 to TRBJ1-5, with D tentatively TRBD1 (6 bases). Trimming removed 4 bases from V and 7 bases from J, with 17 bases in between. This CDR3 contains 15 residues. CDR1 and CDR2 from the germline V gene are MNHEY and SVGEGT. CDR3 bases: TGTGCCAGCAGTTTTAGATCAGGGGTGGACCAGCCCCAGCATTTT. It specifies CASSFRSGVDQPQHF.

The chain uses TRBV6-6 and TRBJ1-5, with D unclear. The CDR3 sequence is 11 residues long. Germline-derived CDR1 and CDR2 are MNHNY and SVGAGI (reference sequence). Trimming shortened V by 6 bases and J by 7 bases, and 7 bases separated the two germline ends. For the CDR3, the DNA is TGTGCCAGCAGCCCTGGCCAGCCCCAGCATTTT. Its protein product is CASSPGQPQHF.

This clone showed up just once. The chain couples TRBV12-3 or TRBV12-4 to TRBJ1-2; D is unresolved. CDR3 length: 11 amino acids. Trimming took off 8 bases at V and 7 bases at J, with 11 bases between the two ends. The CDR3 DNA reads TGTGCCAGCGGCCAGGAAATTGGCTACACCTTC. Protein: CASGQEIGYTF.

The genes are TRBV28 and TRBJ2-1; TRBD1 matches 9 bases. The V gene end was trimmed by 7 bases and the J gene end by 7 bases; junction bases not matched to a gene: 14. Germline V CDR1 and CDR2: MDHEN, SYDVKM. The CDR3 covers 16 residues. DNA of the CDR3: TGTGCCAGCATCACCGGGGGGACAGGGATTAAAAATGAGCAGTTCTTC. Its protein is CASITGGTGIKNEQFF.

J is TRBJ2-7 and V is TRBV4-1; 8 nucleotides align to TRBD1. CDR1 and CDR2 (germline): MGHRA, YSYEKL. The J segment lost 5 bases and the V segment lost 3 bases, leaving 12 bases of the junction unmatched. The CDR3 contains 16 residues. The CDR3 region has the DNA TGCGCCAGCAGCCATCGAACAGGGGGTCTCGTGGACGAGCAGTACTTC. It specifies CASSHRTGGLVDEQYF.

This CDR3 is CASSQATGVLSGANVLTF. As DNA, the CDR3 is TGCGCCAGCAGCCAAGCGACAGGCGTCCTCTCTGGGGCCAACGTCCTGACTTTC. The rearrangement uses TRBV4-3 and TRBJ2-6; TRBD1 is a possible D gene (6 bases). V was cut by 1 base and J by 0 bases, with 13 bases left in between. The CDR3 has 18 residues. Germline V gives CDR1 LGHNA, CDR2 YSLEER.

This clone was picked up one time. J is TRBJ2-4 and V is TRBV3-1 (or the pseudogene TRBV3-2); TRBD1 agrees at 9 bases. Unmatched junction bases numbered 14, after V lost 1 base and J lost 7 bases. This CDR3 is 18 amino acids long. The V gene's germline CDR1 is LGHDT and CDR2 YNNKEL (reference sequence). CDR3 in DNA: TGTGCCAGCAGCCAAGGTCTGTCGCCGGACAGGGGTGGTAACATTCAGTACTTC. It encodes CASSQGLSPDRGGNIQYF.